A selection of T cell receptor beta chains follows, all from one sample in a study of cytomegalovirus exposure and HLA in healthy donors. The data were produced by immunoSEQ multiplex PCR, yet TCRdb's version contains in-frame clones alone and is incomplete. The data contain about 150,000 clones, under 70% of them seen just once; the ten biggest clones take up around 6%. The sequenced sample was PBMCs. These receptors all come from a woman in her fifties or sixties in good health and CMV-seronegative. Each CDR3 is given with its conserved first and last residue. The order of the fields is V gene, J gene, D gene, clone size, CDR3 DNA, CDR3 protein. A D gene is named only where the DNA matches it firmly. Some rows mark clone size as missing; the rest say once, few, many or name a class of expanded clone.

V gene: TRBV5-6; J gene: TRBJ2-7; D gene: NA; clone size: NA; CDR3 DNA: TGTGCCAGCAGCTTTTTTACGGGCTACGAGCAGTACTTC; CDR3 protein: CASSFFTGYEQYF
V gene: TRBV7-2; J gene: TRBJ2-1; D gene: NA; clone size: NA; CDR3 DNA: TGTGCCAGCAGCTTCGGGGGTCACAATGAGCAGTTCTTC; CDR3 protein: CASSFGGHNEQFF
V gene: TRBV2; J gene: TRBJ1-2; D gene: TRBD1; clone size: NA; CDR3 DNA: TGTGCCAGCAGGGGGGACAGGGGAAACTATGGCTACACCTTC; CDR3 protein: CASRGDRGNYGYTF
V gene: TRBV6-4; J gene: TRBJ1-2; D gene: NA; clone size: NA; CDR3 DNA: TGTGCCAGCAGTGACTCGGGGGGCTATGGCTACACCTTC; CDR3 protein: CASSDSGGYGYTF
V gene: TRBV12-2; J gene: TRBJ2-1; D gene: NA; clone size: NA; CDR3 DNA: TGTGCAAGTCGCAGATCTATGGTGTCCTACAATGAGCAGTTCTTC; CDR3 protein: CASRRSMVSYNEQFF
V gene: TRBV10-3; J gene: TRBJ2-1; D gene: TRBD2; clone size: once; CDR3 DNA: TGTGCCATCAGCTCCGGGACTAGCAACAATGAGCAGTTCTTC; CDR3 protein: CAISSGTSNNEQFF
V gene: TRBV5-5; J gene: TRBJ1-2; D gene: TRBD1; clone size: NA; CDR3 DNA: TGTGCCAGCACCGGGACAGGGGACGCGCGTCTTCATGGCTACACCTTC; CDR3 protein: CASTGTGDARLHGYTF
V gene: TRBV29-1; J gene: TRBJ2-3; D gene: NA; clone size: NA; CDR3 DNA: TGCAGCGTTGCCAGGGCCTCTAGCACAGATACGCAGTATTTT; CDR3 protein: CSVARASSTDTQYF
V gene: TRBV7-2; J gene: TRBJ1-2; D gene: NA; clone size: NA; CDR3 DNA: TGTGCCAGCAGCTTAGGGGAGAGGAACCCTATCTCCTATGGCTACACCTTC; CDR3 protein: CASSLGERNPISYGYTF
V gene: TRBV7-2; J gene: TRBJ1-1; D gene: NA; clone size: NA; CDR3 DNA: TGTGCCAGCAAGAATTCAGTGAACACTGAAGCTTTCTTT; CDR3 protein: CASKNSVNTEAFF
V gene: TRBV9; J gene: TRBJ1-6; D gene: NA; clone size: NA; CDR3 DNA: TGTGCCAGCAGCTCCGGACAAACCGGAAGAGGTTCACCCCTCCACTTT; CDR3 protein: CASSSGQTGRGSPLHF
V gene: TRBV6-5; J gene: TRBJ1-2; D gene: NA; clone size: few; CDR3 DNA: TGTGCCAGCAGTTACAGGGAGGGTCGGTGGGGCTACACCTTC; CDR3 protein: CASSYREGRWGYTF
V gene: TRBV6-1; J gene: TRBJ2-7; D gene: TRBD1; clone size: NA; CDR3 DNA: TGTGCCAGCAGTGATCAGGGACAGGAGTACGAGCAGTACTTC; CDR3 protein: CASSDQGQEYEQYF
V gene: TRBV27; J gene: TRBJ2-7; D gene: TRBD1; clone size: NA; CDR3 DNA: TGTGCCAGCAGTGGGACCGGGACAGTCCACTACGAGCAGTACTTC; CDR3 protein: CASSGTGTVHYEQYF
V gene: TRBV4-3; J gene: TRBJ1-6; D gene: NA; clone size: once; CDR3 DNA: TGCGCCAGCAGCCTCTGGGCGGGGGATCAGAGCGTCGGGGCCCTCCACTTT; CDR3 protein: CASSLWAGDQSVGALHF
V gene: TRBV7-2; J gene: TRBJ2-7; D gene: TRBD2; clone size: NA; CDR3 DNA: TGTGCCAGCAGCTTACCCCTAGCGGGGGTACAGCAGTACTTC; CDR3 protein: CASSLPLAGVQQYF
V gene: TRBV18; J gene: TRBJ1-1; D gene: TRBD1; clone size: few; CDR3 DNA: TGTGCCAGCCAAGAGACAGGGGTCAAGAACACTGAAGCTTTCTTT; CDR3 protein: CASQETGVKNTEAFF
V gene: TRBV6-1; J gene: TRBJ2-3; D gene: TRBD2; clone size: NA; CDR3 DNA: TGTGCCAGCAGTAGCGGGGGGGCCGAAGATACGCAGTATTTT; CDR3 protein: CASSSGGAEDTQYF
V gene: TRBV5-5; J gene: TRBJ2-7; D gene: NA; clone size: NA; CDR3 DNA: TGTGCCAGCAGTCGCGACCCGACAGGTGGGTCCCCCGAGCAGTACTTC; CDR3 protein: CASSRDPTGGSPEQYF
V gene: TRBV9; J gene: TRBJ1-3; D gene: NA; clone size: NA; CDR3 DNA: TGTGCCAGCAGCAGTTCGGGGGGCTCTGGAAACACCATATATTTT; CDR3 protein: CASSSSGGSGNTIYF
V gene: TRBV5-1; J gene: TRBJ2-1; D gene: TRBD2; clone size: few; CDR3 DNA: TGCGCCAGCAGCTTGGTGGCGAGCGGGGCATACAATGAGCAGTTCTTC; CDR3 protein: CASSLVASGAYNEQFF
V gene: TRBV19; J gene: TRBJ2-2; D gene: TRBD2; clone size: NA; CDR3 DNA: TGTGCAGGGACTAGCGTCACCGGGGAGCTGTTTTTT; CDR3 protein: CAGTSVTGELFF
V gene: TRBV6-1; J gene: TRBJ1-1; D gene: NA; clone size: NA; CDR3 DNA: TGTGCCAGCAGTGACCGGGGGAACACTGAAGCTTTCTTT; CDR3 protein: CASSDRGNTEAFF
V gene: TRBV4-2; J gene: TRBJ2-5; D gene: TRBD2; clone size: NA; CDR3 DNA: TGTGCCAGCAGCCAAGACAGACTAGCGGACCCGGAATCCCAGTACTTC; CDR3 protein: CASSQDRLADPESQYF
V gene: TRBV7-6; J gene: TRBJ1-5; D gene: NA; clone size: NA; CDR3 DNA: TGTGCCAGCAGCGCTCTAGAGAGGCAGCCCCAGCATTTT; CDR3 protein: CASSALERQPQHF
V gene: TRBV2; J gene: TRBJ2-7; D gene: NA; clone size: NA; CDR3 DNA: TGTGCCAGCAGTGAAGGGAGGGCGGGTGGAGAGCAGTACTTC; CDR3 protein: CASSEGRAGGEQYF
V gene: TRBV7-3; J gene: TRBJ2-6; D gene: NA; clone size: NA; CDR3 DNA: TGTGCCAGCAGCTTCCCGGGCTCTGGGGCCAACGTCCTGACTTTC; CDR3 protein: CASSFPGSGANVLTF
V gene: TRBV2; J gene: TRBJ2-1; D gene: TRBD2; clone size: NA; CDR3 DNA: TGTGCCAGCAGTGATGGACTAGCGGGAGGACGTGAGCAGTTCTTC; CDR3 protein: CASSDGLAGGREQFF
V gene: TRBV6-1; J gene: TRBJ1-4; D gene: TRBD1; clone size: few; CDR3 DNA: TGTGCCAGCAGTGTGGGACAGGATGAAAAACTGTTTTTT; CDR3 protein: CASSVGQDEKLFF
V gene: TRBV27; J gene: TRBJ2-7; D gene: NA; clone size: NA; CDR3 DNA: TGTGCCAGCAGTTTATCGGACAGACTATACGAGCAGTACTTC; CDR3 protein: CASSLSDRLYEQYF
V gene: TRBV5-1; J gene: TRBJ1-2; D gene: NA; clone size: NA; CDR3 DNA: TGCGCCAGCAGTTCGGGACTGGTGTATGGCTACACCTTC; CDR3 protein: CASSSGLVYGYTF
V gene: TRBV2; J gene: TRBJ1-4; D gene: NA; clone size: NA; CDR3 DNA: TGTGCCAGCAGTGAAAACATGCTTCCTAATGAAAAACTGTTTTTT; CDR3 protein: CASSENMLPNEKLFF
V gene: TRBV15; J gene: TRBJ1-1; D gene: NA; clone size: NA; CDR3 DNA: TGTGCCACCAGCAGAGATCAGGGGTGGAGCACTGAAGCTTTCTTT; CDR3 protein: CATSRDQGWSTEAFF
V gene: TRBV28; J gene: TRBJ2-5; D gene: TRBD2; clone size: NA; CDR3 DNA: TGTGCCAGCAGGGACGGGAGGGGAGAGACCCAGTACTTC; CDR3 protein: CASRDGRGETQYF
V gene: TRBV7-9; J gene: TRBJ1-3; D gene: TRBD1; clone size: NA; CDR3 DNA: TGTTCCAGCAGCTTAGCGGGGACAGGGGGCCGAAACACCATATATTTT; CDR3 protein: CSSSLAGTGGRNTIYF
V gene: TRBV28; J gene: TRBJ1-4; D gene: NA; clone size: once; CDR3 DNA: TGTGCCAGCAGTTTACCCCGTGAAAAACTGTTTTTT; CDR3 protein: CASSLPREKLFF
V gene: TRBV28; J gene: TRBJ2-7; D gene: TRBD1; clone size: few; CDR3 DNA: TGTGCCGTGGGACAGCGCAACGAGCAGTACTTC; CDR3 protein: CAVGQRNEQYF
V gene: TRBV5-1; J gene: TRBJ2-3; D gene: NA; clone size: few; CDR3 DNA: TGCGCCAGCAGCTTGGACCGGGGGGCCGCCATCACAGATACGCAGTATTTT; CDR3 protein: CASSLDRGAAITDTQYF
V gene: TRBV6-1; J gene: TRBJ2-1; D gene: NA; clone size: NA; CDR3 DNA: TGTGCCAGCAGAGCCTCAACATCCCGGGACAATGAGCAGTTCTTC; CDR3 protein: CASRASTSRDNEQFF
V gene: TRBV7-2; J gene: TRBJ1-2; D gene: NA; clone size: few; CDR3 DNA: TGTGCCAGCAGCTTAGGGACATCCTATGGCTACACCTTC; CDR3 protein: CASSLGTSYGYTF
V gene: TRBV9; J gene: TRBJ2-7; D gene: TRBD1; clone size: once; CDR3 DNA: TGTGCCAGCAGCGTAGGGACAGGGCAAATCTACGAGCAGTACTTC; CDR3 protein: CASSVGTGQIYEQYF
V gene: TRBV5-1; J gene: TRBJ2-6; D gene: NA; clone size: NA; CDR3 DNA: TGCGCCAGCAGCCTGGACCTTCGGTCCTGGTCTGGGGCCAACGTCCTGACTTTC; CDR3 protein: CASSLDLRSWSGANVLTF
V gene: TRBV6-1; J gene: TRBJ1-5; D gene: NA; clone size: NA; CDR3 DNA: TGTGCCAGCGCCCACAGGGAAGGAAATCAGCCCCAGCATTTT; CDR3 protein: CASAHREGNQPQHF